A selection of T cell receptor beta chains follows, all from one sample in a study of T cells in Graves' hyperthyroidism and ophthalmopathy. A single record per CDR3 protein comes from TCRdb applying MiXCR to the multiplex PCR reads. The data contain roughly 570,000 distinct CDR3 sequences, about 15% of them singletons. Sequenced input: blood. These receptors were collected from a woman in her twenties or thirties with Graves' hyperthyroidism. CDR3s include the opening cysteine and the closing phenylalanine or tryptophan. A D gene is named only where the DNA matches it firmly. The size of a clone is reported for some rows only, either as once, few or many, or as a class for expanded clones.

cdr3_aa | cdr3_nt | v_call | d_call | cdr3_length | clone_size | j_call
CASSLGGAITDTQYF | TGTGCCAGCAGTTTGGGAGGAGCTATAACAGATACGCAGTATTTT | TRBV12-3/TRBV12-4 | NA | 15 | many | TRBJ2-3
CSAEGSSYEQYF | TGCAGTGCAGAGGGGAGCTCCTACGAGCAGTACTTC | TRBV20-1 | NA | 12 | many | TRBJ2-7
CSAKTSPYEQYF | TGCAGTGCTAAAACTAGTCCCTACGAGCAGTACTTC | TRBV20-1 | NA | 12 | many | TRBJ2-7
CASSFLYNEQFF | TGTGCCAGCAGCTTTCTCTACAATGAGCAGTTCTTC | TRBV7-9 | NA | 12 | many | TRBJ2-1
CASVAGFSEQYF | TGTGCTAGTGTGGCGGGGTTCTCGGAGCAGTACTTC | TRBV12-5 | NA | 12 | many | TRBJ2-7
CASSSRGARLFF | TGTGCCAGCAGTTCGAGGGGGGCAAGACTGTTTTTT | TRBV13 | NA | 12 | few | TRBJ1-4
CASTLNADTQYF | TGTGCCAGCACCCTAAACGCGGATACGCAGTATTTT | TRBV28 | NA | 12 | many | TRBJ2-3
CASSIRPPSINQPQHF | TGTGCCAGCAGCATACGACCCCCCTCGATCAATCAGCCCCAGCATTTT | TRBV9 | NA | 16 | few | TRBJ1-5
CASSPFGTNEKLFF | TGTGCCAGCAGCCCGTTTGGCACTAATGAAAAACTGTTTTTT | TRBV9 | NA | 14 | NA | TRBJ1-4
CASSWRTLGDTEAFF | TGTGCCAGTTCCTGGCGGACCCTGGGGGACACTGAAGCTTTCTTT | TRBV27 | NA | 15 | few | TRBJ1-1
CASRKELSYEQYF | TGTGCCAGCAGGAAGGAGCTTTCCTACGAGCAGTACTTC | TRBV6-1 | NA | 13 | many | TRBJ2-7
CASGDRTYNSPLHF | TGTGCCAGCGGCGACAGGACCTATAATTCACCCCTCCACTTT | TRBV27 | NA | 14 | few | TRBJ1-6
CASRSGTRTEKLFF | TGTGCCAGCAGGTCCGGGACAAGAACTGAAAAACTGTTTTTT | TRBV2 | NA | 14 | many | TRBJ1-4
CASSAETPKAYGYTF | TGTGCCAGTAGTGCGGAGACCCCAAAAGCCTATGGCTACACCTTC | TRBV19 | NA | 15 | NA | TRBJ1-2
CASSLAGAGGGNEQFF | TGCGCCAGCAGCTTGGCCGGCGCGGGAGGGGGCAATGAGCAGTTCTTC | TRBV5-1 | TRBD2 | 16 | NA | TRBJ2-1
CASSVDVKETQYF | TGTGCCAGCAGCGTGGACGTAAAAGAGACCCAGTACTTC | TRBV5-6 | NA | 13 | many | TRBJ2-5
CASSFREGPRETQYF | TGTGCCAGCAGCTTCCGGGAGGGCCCTCGGGAGACCCAGTACTTC | TRBV11-2 | TRBD2 | 15 | many | TRBJ2-5
CASSIRGSGNTIYF | TGTGCCAGTAGTATCCGCGGCTCTGGAAACACCATATATTTT | TRBV19 | NA | 14 | NA | TRBJ1-3
CASSTNRATPEAFF | TGTGCCAGCAGCACGAACCGGGCAACCCCTGAAGCTTTCTTT | TRBV3-1 | NA | 14 | many | TRBJ1-1
CASSFGHDTGELFF | TGTGCCAGCAGTTTCGGACACGACACCGGGGAGCTGTTTTTT | TRBV12-3/TRBV12-4 | NA | 14 | many | TRBJ2-2
CAIKLSGNYNEQFF | TGTGCCATCAAGCTTAGCGGGAACTACAATGAGCAGTTCTTC | TRBV10-3 | TRBD2 | 14 | many | TRBJ2-1
CASSYRQTEETQYF | TGTGCCAGCAGCTACAGACAGACCGAAGAGACCCAGTACTTC | TRBV7-9 | NA | 14 | few | TRBJ2-5
CASSVGQPQHF | TGTGCCAGCAGTGTCGGTCAGCCCCAGCATTTT | TRBV2 | NA | 11 | many | TRBJ1-5
CASSLNRADEQFF | TGTGCCAGCAGTCTTAACAGGGCGGATGAGCAGTTCTTC | TRBV27 | NA | 13 | NA | TRBJ2-1
CSASPGTGGANYGYTF | TGCAGCGCCAGTCCCGGGACAGGGGGCGCTAACTATGGCTACACCTTC | TRBV29-1 | TRBD1 | 16 | NA | TRBJ1-2
CASSPRRGGYTF | TGTGCCAGCAGTCCCAGGAGGGGTGGCTACACCTTC | TRBV12-3/TRBV12-4 | NA | 12 | NA | TRBJ1-2
CATRHITDTQYF | TGTGCCACTAGACACATTACAGATACGCAGTATTTT | TRBV27 | NA | 12 | NA | TRBJ2-3
CSAGDVTDTQYF | TGCAGTGCTGGGGACGTGACAGATACGCAGTATTTT | TRBV20-1 | NA | 12 | NA | TRBJ2-3
CSARDPGQGVYEQYF | TGCAGTGCTAGAGACCCGGGACAGGGGGTCTACGAGCAGTACTTC | TRBV20-1 | TRBD1 | 15 | few | TRBJ2-7
CSASPSGRANEQYF | TGCAGTGCTAGCCCTAGCGGGAGGGCCAACGAGCAGTACTTC | TRBV20-1 | TRBD2 | 14 | many | TRBJ2-7
CASSRIPGPERSSGTEAFF | TGTGCCAGTAGCCGAATACCGGGGCCAGAGAGAAGCTCGGGCACTGAAGCTTTCTTT | TRBV19 | NA | 19 | few | TRBJ1-1
CASRRPSGSEQFF | TGTGCCAGCAGGAGACCTAGCGGGTCTGAGCAGTTCTTC | TRBV28 | TRBD2 | 13 | NA | TRBJ2-1
CASSPGQGAEETQYF | TGTGCCAGCTCACCAGGACAGGGGGCTGAGGAGACCCAGTACTTC | TRBV12-3/TRBV12-4 | TRBD1 | 15 | once | TRBJ2-5
CAWSVEGVQPQHF | TGTGCCTGGAGTGTAGAGGGGGTTCAGCCCCAGCATTTT | TRBV30 | NA | 13 | many | TRBJ1-5
CSVPQGLAGDWDNEQFF | TGCAGCGTCCCCCAGGGACTAGCGGGAGATTGGGACAATGAGCAGTTCTTC | TRBV29-1 | TRBD2 | 17 | few | TRBJ2-1
CASSYSKSETGLAAYNEQFF | TGTGCCAGCAGTTACTCGAAATCTGAGACGGGACTAGCGGCCTACAATGAGCAGTTCTTC | TRBV6-2/TRBV6-3 | TRBD2 | 20 | NA | TRBJ2-1
CASSLEWEGSYEQYF | TGTGCCAGCAGCTTAGAGTGGGAGGGTTCCTACGAGCAGTACTTC | TRBV7-9 | TRBD2 | 15 | many | TRBJ2-7
CASSLDGVSEGLFF | TGCGCCAGCAGCTTGGATGGGGTTTCCGAAGGGCTGTTTTTT | TRBV5-1 | NA | 14 | NA | TRBJ2-2
CASSRPVWAGDTEAFF | TGTGCCAGCAGCCGACCCGTTTGGGCAGGGGACACTGAAGCTTTCTTT | TRBV5-5 | NA | 16 | many | TRBJ1-1
CASSYTPRPPYNEQFF | TGTGCCAGCAGTTACACACCCAGGCCCCCCTACAATGAGCAGTTCTTC | TRBV6-5 | NA | 16 | many | TRBJ2-1
CASSLLKGSTEAFF | TGTGCCAGCAGCTTACTCAAGGGCTCCACTGAAGCTTTCTTT | TRBV11-1 | NA | 14 | many | TRBJ1-1
CAISEAREQYF | TGTGCCATCAGTGAAGCTCGCGAGCAGTACTTC | TRBV10-3 | NA | 11 | few | TRBJ2-7
CASRVRQMNTEAFF | TGTGCCAGCAGAGTGAGACAGATGAACACTGAAGCTTTCTTT | TRBV27 | NA | 14 | many | TRBJ1-1
CATSKIHRGSVRSGLTYNEQFF | TGTGCCACCAGCAAAATCCACAGGGGCTCGGTTCGCAGCGGTCTAACCTACAATGAGCAGTTCTTC | TRBV15 | TRBD1 | 22 | few | TRBJ2-1
CASSSPPDREGTEAFF | TGTGCCAGCAGCTCCCCCCCGGACCGCGAGGGCACTGAAGCTTTCTTT | TRBV7-7 | NA | 16 | few | TRBJ1-1
CATSRGQNTGELFF | TGTGCCACCAGCAGGGGGCAGAACACCGGGGAGCTGTTTTTT | TRBV24-1 | TRBD1 | 14 | NA | TRBJ2-2
CAGSFSAETQYF | TGTGCCGGAAGTTTTAGCGCTGAGACCCAGTACTTC | TRBV30 | NA | 12 | many | TRBJ2-5
CASSQVLSGANNEQFF | TGTGCCAGCAGCCAAGTTCTTAGCGGGGCCAACAATGAGCAGTTCTTC | TRBV3-1 | TRBD2 | 16 | many | TRBJ2-1
CASSPLAGGAYNEQFF | TGTGCCAGCTCACCCCTAGCGGGAGGTGCTTACAATGAGCAGTTCTTC | TRBV18 | TRBD2 | 16 | few | TRBJ2-1
CASGRNTEAFF | TGTGCCAGCGGGAGAAACACTGAAGCTTTCTTT | TRBV2 | NA | 11 | many | TRBJ1-1